Described below is a single T cell receptor (beta chain) sequence and its context. A much more abundant neighbour one base away suggests this may be a read error. TCRdb passed the multiplex PCR reads through MiXCR, listing each CDR3 protein once. The table records 200,000 or so distinct CDR3 sequences, about 32% of them present only once. Samples came from axillary lymph nodes draining the breast cancer. This entry comes from a study of breast tumors, draining lymph nodes, adjacent tissues. The CDR3 runs 18 residues. The germline V gene encodes CDR1 SGDLS and CDR2 YYNGEE. Input material: axillary lymph node tissue. The TCR comes from a female donor with breast cancer. Some clones in this sample may be carry-over from other donors' samples. The chain is built from TRBV9 and TRBJ2-2, with TRBD1 matching 10 bases. The CDR3 loop is CAGSAPGQGPLNTGELFF. CDR3 nucleotides: TGTGCCGGCAGCGCCCCGGGACAGGGGCCTCTCAACACCGGGGAGCTGTTTTTT.